A single sample gave rise to the 24 T cell receptor beta chains below, sequenced in a study of cytomegalovirus exposure and HLA in healthy donors. Vbeta (60) and Jbeta (13) primers were used in the PCR. TCRdb's copy holds only in-frame clones and misses some; the assay was immunoSEQ multiplex PCR. The sample consists of around 120,000 clones, around three quarters of them appearing once. Material for sequencing was PBMCs. The receptors originated from a man in his late teens or twenties in good health and CMV-seronegative.

The rearrangement uses TRBV6-6 and TRBJ2-3; 8 bases are shared with TRBD1. The length of the CDR3 is 15 residues. CDR1 and CDR2 from the germline V gene are MNHNY and SVGAGI (reference sequence). The V segment lost 0 bases and the J segment 3 bases; nucleotides outside the gene matches: 2. In DNA, the CDR3 is TGTGCCAGCAGTTACTCGGGACAGGTAACAGATACGCAGTATTTT. Its translation is CASSYSGQVTDTQYF.

Notes on this clone: Other DNA sequences of this sample code for an identical CDR3. The chain has TRBV7-9 and TRBJ1-2, with 7 bases matching TRBD1. Germline values: CDR1 SEHNR, CDR2 FQNEAQ (reference sequence). V gave up 3 bases and J gave up 4 bases; unmatched junction bases: 8. The CDR3 length is 15 residues. Here the CDR3 DNA reads TGTGCCAGCAGCTTGCAGGGGGTGCGCAGCTATGGCTACACCTTC. Translation: CASSLQGVRSYGYTF.

The chain combines TRBV4-1 with TRBJ2-3, with 8 nucleotides matching TRBD1. After removal of 6 bases from V and 3 bases from J, the junction contained 11 bases not matched to a gene. The length of the CDR3 is 16 residues. Germline assignment: CDR1 MGHRA and CDR2 YSYEKL. This chain's CDR3 is CASRGIWTGRTDTQYF. CDR3 coding DNA: TGCGCCAGCAGGGGGATTTGGACAGGGAGGACAGATACGCAGTATTTT.

The chain carries TRBV27 and TRBJ1-1, with TRBD1 identical over 7 bases. V was pared by 4 bases and J by 3 bases, with 2 bases of the junction left unmatched. From germline, CDR1 is MNHEY and CDR2 SMNVEV (reference sequence). The CDR3 has 13 residues. CDR3 nucleotides: TGTGCCAGCAGTTCCGACAGGGACACTGAAGCTTTCTTT. This translates into CASSSDRDTEAFF.

The chain has TRBV5-1 and TRBJ2-3; 10 positions agree with TRBD1. J gave up 7 bases and V 0 bases, and 2 bases lay outside the gene matches. The germline CDR1 and CDR2 sequences are SGHRS and YFSETQ. This CDR3 has 14 residues. CDR3 sequence (DNA): TGCGCCAGCAGCTTGGGACAGGGGGCAAATACGCAGTATTTT. Protein product: CASSLGQGANTQYF.

The V call is TRBV9, the J call TRBJ2-2; the D gene is possibly TRBD1 (6 bases). Germline CDR1 SGDLS, CDR2 YYNGEE. The CDR3 runs 13 residues. Trimming cost V 6 bases and J 6 bases, with 12 bases left between them. The CDR3 region has the DNA TGTGCCAGCACCACGGACAGTGCCGGGGAGCTGTTTTTT. It encodes CASTTDSAGELFF.

The chain is built from TRBV28 and TRBJ1-5; no clear D. V was shortened by 2 bases and J by 3 bases, with 8 bases between the two germline ends. CDR1 is MDHEN and CDR2 is SYDVKM in the germline V gene. CDR3 size: 14 residues. CDR3 DNA sequence: TGTGCCAGCAGTTTAAACAGCCACAATCAGCCCCAGCATTTT. It specifies CASSLNSHNQPQHF. The whole variable domain, filled in from reference TRBV28 and TRBJ1-5, reads DVKVTQSSRYLVKRTGEKVFLECVQDMDHENMFWYRQDPGLGLRLIYFSYDVKMKEKGDIPEGYSVSREKKERFSLILESASTNQTSMYLCASSLNSHNQPQHFGDGTRLSIL.

This chain joins TRBV6-5 and TRBJ1-2; possibly TRBD1 for D (6 bases). V lost 8 bases and J lost 5, with 15 bases in between. The V gene's germline CDR1 is MNHEY and CDR2 SVGAGI. This CDR3 has 13 residues. The CDR3 region has the DNA TGTGCCAGCTCTCTAGGGGGGGGATATGGCTACACCTTC. Protein sequence: CASSLGGGYGYTF.

The chain links TRBV5-1 to TRBJ2-3; D is possibly TRBD1 (7 bases). V was clipped by 0 bases and J by 4 bases, with 15 bases between them. Germline values: CDR1 SGHRS, CDR2 YFSETQ. This CDR3 spans 16 amino acids. The CDR3 DNA sequence: TGCGCCAGCAGCTTGGGCGGGACAGTTGGGCCAGATACGCAGTATTTT. This codes for CASSLGGTVGPDTQYF.

This chain links TRBV6-6 with TRBJ1-4, with 7 positions matching TRBD1. Germline V gene sequence: CDR1 MNHNY, CDR2 SVGAGI (reference sequence). CDR3 length equals 14 residues. The V segment lost 7 bases and the J segment 3 bases; nucleotides outside the gene matches: 5. This CDR3 is CASIDREANEKLFF. CDR3 sequence (DNA): TGTGCCAGCATTGACAGGGAAGCTAATGAAAAACTGTTTTTT.

The chain couples TRBV7-8 to TRBJ2-5; 7 bases align to TRBD2. CDR3 length: 15 residues. The trim removed 2 bases at V and 2 bases at J, leaving 5 bases unmatched. Germline values: CDR1 SGHVS, CDR2 FQNEAQ. The CDR3, as DNA: TGTGCCAGCAGCTTAATGGCTAGCGGTCAAGAGACCCAGTACTTC. Translating gives CASSLMASGQETQYF.

This rearrangement joins TRBV18 to TRBJ2-2; 8 bases match TRBD2. This CDR3 has 17 residues. With 0 bases clipped from V and 6 bases from J, the junction kept 9 bases outside the gene matches. Per the germline V gene, CDR1 is KGHSH and CDR2 is LQKENI. The CDR3 nucleotides are TGTGCCAGCTCACCACCGGGAGGTAGCGGGACTTCCGGGGAGCTGTTTTTT. Translated, it gives CASSPPGGSGTSGELFF.

V usage is TRBV30 and J usage is TRBJ1-2, with 10 nucleotides matching TRBD1. This CDR3 is built from 14 residues. Per germline, CDR1 GTSNPN and CDR2 SVGIG (reference sequence). Trimming at V came to 4 bases and at J to 2 bases, leaving 4 bases not matched to a gene. The CDR3 coding sequence is TGTGCCTGGACCAAGACAGGGGGCAACTATGGCTACACCTTC. This sequence encodes CAWTKTGGNYGYTF.

This clone has a handful of counts. The chain is built from TRBV19 and TRBJ1-1; D is undetermined. V lost 6 bases, J lost 8 bases, and 7 bases lay in between. The germline V gene encodes CDR1 LNHDA and CDR2 SQIVND (reference sequence). The CDR3 loop spans 10 amino acids. CDR3 coding DNA: TGTGCCAGTAGGGGCACAGAAGCTTTCTTT. Translated, it gives CASRGTEAFF.

V and J are TRBV6-4 and TRBJ1-5; unclear D gene. The CDR3 length is 13 residues. CDR1 MRHNA and CDR2 SNTAGT come from the germline V gene. Trimming shortened V by 3 bases and J by 4 bases, and 7 bases separated the two germline ends. The CDR3, as DNA: TGTGCCAGCAGTGATACACCTAATCAGCCCCAGCATTTT. It codes for CASSDTPNQPQHF.

V usage is TRBV7-9 and J usage is TRBJ1-2; D possibly corresponds to TRBD1 (5 bases). The CDR3 spans 15 residues. CDR1 is SEHNR, CDR2 FQNEAQ, per germline (reference sequence). V dropped 2 bases and J dropped 8 bases, with 18 bases sitting between them. In DNA, the CDR3 is TGTGCCAGCAGCTTATGGGGGGGAAATTCGGGAGGCTACACCTTC. Protein sequence: CASSLWGGNSGGYTF.

The chain combines TRBV9 with TRBJ2-1, with D possibly matching TRBD1 (5 bases). The V end lost 4 bases, the J end lost 4 bases, and 9 bases lay between the germline ends. From germline, CDR1 is SGDLS and CDR2 YYNGEE. CDR3 size: 13 residues. The CDR3 spells CASSFDSYNEQFF. CDR3 sequence (DNA): TGTGCCAGCAGCTTTGACAGTTACAATGAGCAGTTCTTC. Filled out from reference TRBV9 and TRBJ2-1, the complete variable domain reads DSGVTQTPKHLITATGQRVTLRCSPRSGDLSVYWYQQSLDQGLQFLIQYYNGEERAKGNILERFSAQQFPDLHSELNLSSLELGDSALYFCASSFDSYNEQFFGPGTRLTVL.

The genes are TRBV11-2 and TRBJ2-1; 10 nucleotides match TRBD2. The V and J ends lost 1 base and 4 bases, in that order; junction bases with no gene match: 4. CDR3 length: 16 residues. Germline lookup yields CDR1 SGHAT and CDR2 FQNNGV. The DNA of the CDR3 is TGTGCCAGCAGCTTAGGGACTAGCGGTAGGTACAATGAGCAGTTCTTC. Translation gives CASSLGTSGRYNEQFF. Full variable domain (rest looked up from reference TRBV11-2 and TRBJ2-1): EAGVAQSPRYKIIEKRQSVAFWCNPISGHATLYWYQQILGQGPKLLIQFQNNGVVDDSQLPKDRFSAERLKGVDSTLKIQPAKLEDSAVYLCASSLGTSGRYNEQFFGPGTRLTVL.

V is TRBV6-5 and J is TRBJ2-1, with TRBD2 matching over 7 bases. J was trimmed by 0 bases and V by 8 bases; bases with no gene match: 4. This CDR3 has 14 amino acids. Germline V gives CDR1 MNHEY, CDR2 SVGAGI. This CDR3 is CASAAGSSYNEQFF. The CDR3 DNA sequence: TGTGCCAGCGCAGCGGGAAGCTCCTACAATGAGCAGTTCTTC.

The rearrangement links TRBV5-4 to TRBJ2-1; TRBD1 might be the D (6 bases). The V end lost 4 bases, the J end lost 0 bases, and 14 bases lay between the germline ends. Germline CDR1 and CDR2: SGHNT and YYREEE (reference sequence). The CDR3 is 16 amino acids. The CDR3 is CASSEGGPISYNEQFF. CDR3 DNA: TGTGCCAGCAGCGAAGGGGGTCCTATCTCCTACAATGAGCAGTTCTTC.

The CDR3 DNA sequence: TGTGCCTGGAGTCAAGGGGGGGATCAGCCCCAGCATTTT. Translation: CAWSQGGDQPQHF. The genes are TRBV30 and TRBJ1-5, with D tentatively TRBD1 (6 bases). Trimming left V 2 bases short and J 5 bases short, with 10 bases between. CDR3 length: 13 amino acids. The V gene's germline CDR1 is GTSNPN and CDR2 SVGIG (reference sequence). Together with reference TRBV30 and TRBJ1-5, the CDR3 gives the full variable domain: SQTIHQWPATLVQPVGSPLSLECTVEGTSNPNLYWYRQAAGRGLQLLFYSVGIGQISSEVPQNLSASRPQDRQFILSSKKLLLSDSGFYLCAWSQGGDQPQHFGDGTRLSIL.

The CDR3 region is CAWISGGLNTGELFF. CDR3 in DNA: TGTGCCTGGATATCAGGGGGTTTGAACACCGGGGAGCTGTTTTTT. V is TRBV30 and J is TRBJ2-2; 7 nucleotides line up with TRBD1. Germline assignment: CDR1 GTSNPN and CDR2 SVGIG (reference sequence). J gave up 1 base and V 4 bases, and 6 bases lay outside the gene matches. The CDR3 runs 15 residues.

Details on this clone: At one end, the junction sequence differs from germline, possibly due to a read error. This rearrangement joins TRBV29-1 to TRBJ2-3; D is perhaps TRBD1 (5 bases). This CDR3 comprises 11 residues. Germline V lookup: CDR1 SQVTM, CDR2 ANQGSEA. Written as DNA, the CDR3 is TGCAGCCTTGACAGATTAGATACGCAGTATTTT. It translates to CSLDRLDTQYF.

CDR3 amino acids: CASSLRIWDRGLGGYTF. CDR3 DNA sequence: TGTGCCAGCAGTCTTAGGATTTGGGACAGGGGGCTTGGAGGCTACACCTTC. V is TRBV7-7 and J is TRBJ1-2, with TRBD1 identical over 12 bases. The V gene's germline CDR1 is SSHAT and CDR2 FNYEAQ (reference sequence). Germline trimming cut 6 bases from V and 8 bases from J; bases unmatched to any gene: 16. The CDR3 covers 17 residues.